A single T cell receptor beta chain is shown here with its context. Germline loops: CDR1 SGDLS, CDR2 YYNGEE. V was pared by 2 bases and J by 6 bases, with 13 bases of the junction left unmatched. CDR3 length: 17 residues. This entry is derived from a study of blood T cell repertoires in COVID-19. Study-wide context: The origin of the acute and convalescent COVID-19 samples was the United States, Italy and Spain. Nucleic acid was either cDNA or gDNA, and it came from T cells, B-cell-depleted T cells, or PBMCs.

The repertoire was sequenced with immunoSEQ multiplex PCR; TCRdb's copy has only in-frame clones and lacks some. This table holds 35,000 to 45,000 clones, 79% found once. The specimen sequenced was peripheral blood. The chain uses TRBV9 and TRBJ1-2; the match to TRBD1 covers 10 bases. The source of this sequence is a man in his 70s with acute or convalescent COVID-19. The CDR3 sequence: CASSVSGTGVARNGYTF. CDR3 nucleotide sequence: TGTGCCAGCAGCGTCTCCGGGACAGGGGTGGCTCGAAATGGCTACACCTTC.